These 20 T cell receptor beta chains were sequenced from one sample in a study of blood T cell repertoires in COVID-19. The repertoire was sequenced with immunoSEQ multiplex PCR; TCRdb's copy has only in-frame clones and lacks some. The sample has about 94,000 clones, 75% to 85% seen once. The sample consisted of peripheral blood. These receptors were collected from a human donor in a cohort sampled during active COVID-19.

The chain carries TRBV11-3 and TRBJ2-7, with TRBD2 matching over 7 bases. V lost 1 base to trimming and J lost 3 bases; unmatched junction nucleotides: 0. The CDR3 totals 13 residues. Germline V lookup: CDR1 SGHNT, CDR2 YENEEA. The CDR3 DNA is TGTGCCAGCAGCTTAGGGACTAGCTACGAGCAGTACTTC. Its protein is CASSLGTSYEQYF.

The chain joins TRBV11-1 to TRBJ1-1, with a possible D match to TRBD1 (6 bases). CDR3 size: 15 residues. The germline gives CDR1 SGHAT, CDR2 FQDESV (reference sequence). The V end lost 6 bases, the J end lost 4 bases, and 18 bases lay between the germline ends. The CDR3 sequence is CASRTLGRGSTEAFF. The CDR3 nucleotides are TGTGCCAGCAGAACACTTGGCAGGGGTAGCACTGAAGCTTTCTTT.

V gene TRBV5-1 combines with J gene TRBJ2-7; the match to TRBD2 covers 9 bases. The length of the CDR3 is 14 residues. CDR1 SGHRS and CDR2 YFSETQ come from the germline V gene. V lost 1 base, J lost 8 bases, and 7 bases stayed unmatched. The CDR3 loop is CASSLMSSGDQQYF. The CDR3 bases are TGCGCCAGCAGCTTGATGTCTAGCGGGGATCAGCAGTACTTC.

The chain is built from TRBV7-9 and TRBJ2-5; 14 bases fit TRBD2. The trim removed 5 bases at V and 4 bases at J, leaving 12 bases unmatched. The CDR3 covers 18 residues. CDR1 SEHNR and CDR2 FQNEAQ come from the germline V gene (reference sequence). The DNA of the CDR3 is TGTGCCAGCAGCCCCACCCCGGGGACTAGCGGGGGCCTAGAGACCCAGTACTTC. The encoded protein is CASSPTPGTSGGLETQYF.

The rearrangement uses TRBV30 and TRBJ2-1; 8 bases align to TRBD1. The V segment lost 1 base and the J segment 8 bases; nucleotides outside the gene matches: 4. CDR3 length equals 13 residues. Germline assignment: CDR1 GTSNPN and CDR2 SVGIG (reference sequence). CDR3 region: CAWSGTGRYEQFF. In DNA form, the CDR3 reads TGTGCCTGGAGTGGGACAGGGCGATATGAGCAGTTCTTC.

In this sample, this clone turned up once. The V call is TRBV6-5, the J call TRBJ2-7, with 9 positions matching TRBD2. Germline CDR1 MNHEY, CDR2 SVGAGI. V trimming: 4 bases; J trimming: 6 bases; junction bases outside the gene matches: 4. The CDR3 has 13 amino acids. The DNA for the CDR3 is TGTGCCAGCAGTTTGGGACTAGCTGTCGAGCAGTACTTC. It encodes CASSLGLAVEQYF.

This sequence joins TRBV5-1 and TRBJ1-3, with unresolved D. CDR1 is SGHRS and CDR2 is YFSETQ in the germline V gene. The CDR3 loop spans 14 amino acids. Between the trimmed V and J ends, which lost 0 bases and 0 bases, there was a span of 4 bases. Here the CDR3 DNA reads TGCGCCAGCAGCTTGGCCAGCTCTGGAAACACCATATATTTT. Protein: CASSLASSGNTIYF.

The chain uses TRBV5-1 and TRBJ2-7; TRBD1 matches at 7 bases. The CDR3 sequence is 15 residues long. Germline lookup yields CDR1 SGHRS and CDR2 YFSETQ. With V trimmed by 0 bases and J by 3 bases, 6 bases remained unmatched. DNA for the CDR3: TGCGCCAGCAGCTTGGAGGGGACAGCTCACTACGAGCAGTACTTC. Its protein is CASSLEGTAHYEQYF.

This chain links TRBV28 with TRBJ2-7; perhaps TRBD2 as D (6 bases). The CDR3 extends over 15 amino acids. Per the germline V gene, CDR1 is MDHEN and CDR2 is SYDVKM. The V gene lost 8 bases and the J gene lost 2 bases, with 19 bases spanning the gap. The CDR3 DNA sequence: TGTGCCAGCCTTCCCGGGGGAAATAGGGCCTACGAGCAGTACTTC. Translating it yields CASLPGGNRAYEQYF. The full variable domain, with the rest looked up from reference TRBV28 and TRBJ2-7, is DVKVTQSSRYLVKRTGEKVFLECVQDMDHENMFWYRQDPGLGLRLIYFSYDVKMKEKGDIPEGYSVSREKKERFSLILESASTNQTSMYLCASLPGGNRAYEQYFGPGTRLTVT.

CDR3 coding DNA: TGCGCCAGCAGCCCCGACAACCATGGCTACACCTTC. Translating it yields CASSPDNHGYTF. V usage is TRBV5-1 and J usage is TRBJ1-2; D gene uncertain. The CDR3 length is 12 residues. Germline CDR1 and CDR2: SGHRS and YFSETQ. Trimming stripped 4 bases from V and 6 bases from J, with 10 bases between.

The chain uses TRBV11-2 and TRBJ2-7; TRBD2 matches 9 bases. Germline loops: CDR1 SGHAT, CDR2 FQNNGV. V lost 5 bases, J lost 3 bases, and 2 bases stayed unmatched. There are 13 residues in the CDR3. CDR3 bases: TGTGCCAGCAGCCCGACTAGCGGCTACGAGCAGTACTTC. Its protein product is CASSPTSGYEQYF.

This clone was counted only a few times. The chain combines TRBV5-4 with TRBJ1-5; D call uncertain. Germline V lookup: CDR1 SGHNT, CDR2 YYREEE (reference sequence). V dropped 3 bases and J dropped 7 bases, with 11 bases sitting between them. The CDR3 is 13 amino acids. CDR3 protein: CASSSGEGQPQHF. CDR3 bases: TGTGCCAGCAGCTCCGGGGAAGGACAGCCCCAGCATTTT.

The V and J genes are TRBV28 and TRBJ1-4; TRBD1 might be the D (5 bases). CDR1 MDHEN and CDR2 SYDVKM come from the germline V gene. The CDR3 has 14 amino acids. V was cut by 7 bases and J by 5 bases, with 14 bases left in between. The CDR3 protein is CASTLARVNEKLFF. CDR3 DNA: TGTGCCAGCACCTTAGCCAGGGTGAATGAAAAACTGTTTTTT.

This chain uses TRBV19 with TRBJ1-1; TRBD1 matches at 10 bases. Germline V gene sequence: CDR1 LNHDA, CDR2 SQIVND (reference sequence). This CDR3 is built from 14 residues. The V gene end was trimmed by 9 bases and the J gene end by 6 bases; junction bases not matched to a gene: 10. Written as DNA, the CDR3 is TGTGCCAGCGGGACAGGGGTTTGGAGGGCTGAAGCTTTCTTT. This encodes CASGTGVWRAEAFF. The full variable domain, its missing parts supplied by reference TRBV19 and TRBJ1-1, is DGGITQSPKYLFRKEGQNVTLSCEQNLNHDAMYWYRQDPGQGLRLIYYSQIVNDFQKGDIAEGYSVSREKKESFPLTVTSAQKNPTAFYLCASGTGVWRAEAFFGQGTRLTVV.

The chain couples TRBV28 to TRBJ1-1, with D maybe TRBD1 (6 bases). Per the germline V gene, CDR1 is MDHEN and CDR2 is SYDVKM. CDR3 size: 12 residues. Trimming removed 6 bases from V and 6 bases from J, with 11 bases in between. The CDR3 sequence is CASRTGQSEAFF. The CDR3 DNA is TGTGCCAGCAGGACTGGACAGTCTGAAGCTTTCTTT.

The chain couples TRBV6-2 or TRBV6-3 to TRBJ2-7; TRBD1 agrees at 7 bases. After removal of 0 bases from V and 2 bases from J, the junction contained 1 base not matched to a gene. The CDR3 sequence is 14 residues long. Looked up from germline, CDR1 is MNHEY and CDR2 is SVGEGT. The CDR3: CASSYSTGPYEQYF. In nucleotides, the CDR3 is TGTGCCAGCAGTTACTCGACAGGGCCCTACGAGCAGTACTTC.

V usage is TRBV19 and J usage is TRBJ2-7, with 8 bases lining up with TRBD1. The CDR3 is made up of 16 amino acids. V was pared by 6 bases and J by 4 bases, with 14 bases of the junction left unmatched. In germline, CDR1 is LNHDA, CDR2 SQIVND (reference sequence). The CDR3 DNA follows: TGTGCCAGTAGCTCCAATCGAGGACAGGGAAAGTACGAGCAGTACTTC. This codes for CASSSNRGQGKYEQYF.

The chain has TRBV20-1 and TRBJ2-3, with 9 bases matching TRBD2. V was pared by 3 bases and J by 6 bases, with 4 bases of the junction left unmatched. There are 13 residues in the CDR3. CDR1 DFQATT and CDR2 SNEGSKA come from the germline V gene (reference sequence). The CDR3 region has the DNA TGCAGTGCTAGTCACAGCGGGAGGGATACGCAGTATTTT. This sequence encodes CSASHSGRDTQYF.

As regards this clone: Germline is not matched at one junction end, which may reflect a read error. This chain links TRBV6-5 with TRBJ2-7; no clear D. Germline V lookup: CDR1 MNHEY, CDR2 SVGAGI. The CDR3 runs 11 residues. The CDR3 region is CTPTSSYEQYF. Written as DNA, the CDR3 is TGCACCCCCACAAGCTCCTACGAGCAGTACTTC.

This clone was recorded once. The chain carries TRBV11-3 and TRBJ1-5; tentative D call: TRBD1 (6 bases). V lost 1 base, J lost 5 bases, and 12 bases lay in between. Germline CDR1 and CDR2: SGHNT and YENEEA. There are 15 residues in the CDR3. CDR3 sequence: CASSLARDTHQPQHF. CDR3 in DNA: TGTGCCAGCAGCTTAGCCCGGGACACCCATCAGCCCCAGCATTTT.